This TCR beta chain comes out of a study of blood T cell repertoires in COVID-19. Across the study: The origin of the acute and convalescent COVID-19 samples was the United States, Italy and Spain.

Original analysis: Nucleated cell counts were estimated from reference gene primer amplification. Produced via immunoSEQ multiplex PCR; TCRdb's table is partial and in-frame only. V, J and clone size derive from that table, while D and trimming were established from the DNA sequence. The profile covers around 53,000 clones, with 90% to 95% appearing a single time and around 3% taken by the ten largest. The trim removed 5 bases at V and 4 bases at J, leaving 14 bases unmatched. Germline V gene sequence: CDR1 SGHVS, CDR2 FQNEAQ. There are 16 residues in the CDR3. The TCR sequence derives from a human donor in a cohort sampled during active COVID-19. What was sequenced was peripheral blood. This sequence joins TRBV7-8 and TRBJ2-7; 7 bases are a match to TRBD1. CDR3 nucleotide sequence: TGTGCCAGCAGCGAGGGATCAGGGGGTTTCTTTTACGAGCAGTACGTC. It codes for CASSEGSGGFFYEQYV.